The text below deals with one T cell receptor (beta chain). Method: immunoSEQ multiplex PCR; TCRdb's copy keeps in-frame clones and lacks some. Here the sample spans 50,000 or so clones, around 86% being singletons. The sample is drawn from a study of PD-1 blockade in classical Hodgkin lymphoma. Regarding time point: cycle 4 day 1 (C4D1), after more than 5 weeks of nivolumab. The patients all showed relapse after autologous stem cell transplantation, while their brentuximab vedotin exposure varied. CDR1 and CDR2 (germline): MNHEY, SVGAGI. Trimming removed 4 bases from V and 2 bases from J; junction bases left unmatched: 5. This CDR3 has 16 residues.

The sample consisted of peripheral blood mononuclear cells (PBMCs), taken before the fourth cycle of nivolumab. The chain uses TRBV6-5 and TRBJ2-3, with 11 bases lining up with TRBD2. The TCR sequence derives from a human donor with classical Hodgkin lymphoma. CDR3 sequence reads: CASSSLAGGYTDTQYF. The DNA of the CDR3 is TGTGCCAGCAGTTCATTAGCGGGAGGGTACACAGATACGCAGTATTTT.